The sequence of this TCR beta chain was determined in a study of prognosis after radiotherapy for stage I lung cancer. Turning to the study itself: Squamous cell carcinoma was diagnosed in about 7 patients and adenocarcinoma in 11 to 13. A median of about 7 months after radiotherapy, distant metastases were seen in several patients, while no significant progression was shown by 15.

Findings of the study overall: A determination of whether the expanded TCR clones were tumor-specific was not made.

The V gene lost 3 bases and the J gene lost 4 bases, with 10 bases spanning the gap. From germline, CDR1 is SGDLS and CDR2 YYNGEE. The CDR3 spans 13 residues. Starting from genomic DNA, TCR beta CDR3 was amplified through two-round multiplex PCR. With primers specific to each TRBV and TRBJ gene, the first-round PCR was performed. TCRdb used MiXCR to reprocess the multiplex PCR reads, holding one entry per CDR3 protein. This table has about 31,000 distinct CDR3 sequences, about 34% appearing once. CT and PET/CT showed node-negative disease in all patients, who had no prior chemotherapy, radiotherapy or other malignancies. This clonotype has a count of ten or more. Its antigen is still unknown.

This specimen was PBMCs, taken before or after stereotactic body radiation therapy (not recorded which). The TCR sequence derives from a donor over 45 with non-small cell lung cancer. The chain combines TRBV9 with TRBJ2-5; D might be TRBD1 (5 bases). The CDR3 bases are TGTGCCAGCAGCGAACAGGAGTCAGAGACCCAGTACTTC. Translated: CASSEQESETQYF.